This TCR beta chain emerged from a study of vaccination effects on CD4 cells after COVID-19. About the research overall: A couple of convalescent patients each provided a sample, at 16 days and at one week before vaccination.

This CDR3 region has 15 residues. Germline-derived CDR1 and CDR2 are MNHEY and SVGAGI. V was trimmed by 6 bases and J by 0 bases, leaving 14 bases between them. After expansion with viral peptide pools in the ViraFEST assay, antigen-specific CD4+ T cells were sequenced. Researchers isolated CD4+ T cells once roughly nine days of culture had elapsed. A positive SARS-CoV-2 PCR test fell between March and December 2020. Each culture well received a few million PBMC. These cells were then cultured in IMDM with roughly 9.8 IU/ml IL-2 and roughly 10 ug/ml peptides. IL-2 medium was substituted for half the medium on days 3 and 7. This table comes from immunoSEQ multiplex PCR, and its TCRdb copy is limited to in-frame clones, with some not included. The sample includes about 22,000 clones, approximately 79% seen only once; the top ten take around 17%. About this clone: What it binds is not known.

Study-wide points: Clones that were induced by infection or by vaccine showed marked contraction late after vaccination.

This clonotype originated in a human donor who had a prior SARS-CoV-2 infection. V gene TRBV6-5 combines with J gene TRBJ2-5; D is possibly TRBD1 (6 bases). Source: CD4+ T cells from PBMCs cultured with SARS-CoV-2 spike peptides, taken before COVID-19 vaccination. This CDR3 reads CASSQGHGYQETQYF. CDR3 coding DNA: TGTGCCAGCAGCCAGGGACACGGGTACCAAGAGACCCAGTACTTC.